These 27 T cell receptor beta chains came from one sample sequenced in a study of cytomegalovirus exposure and HLA in healthy donors. The PCR used 60 Vbeta and 13 Jbeta primers. Using immunoSEQ multiplex PCR, the repertoire was profiled, and TCRdb retains in-frame clones only, with some absent. The repertoire holds about 180,000 clones, with around 80% as singletons. Material for sequencing was PBMCs. These TCRs come from a girl aged 5-17 years in good health and CMV-seropositive.

This chain connects TRBV6-1 to TRBJ2-1; 8 bases line up with TRBD2. The CDR3 contains 17 residues. Germline V gene data show CDR1 as MNHNS and CDR2 as SASEGT. Trimming removed 0 bases from V and 3 bases from J; junction bases left unmatched: 7. The CDR3 loop reads CASSEAFGLAVYNEQFF. The CDR3, as DNA: TGTGCCAGCAGTGAAGCCTTCGGACTAGCCGTCTACAATGAGCAGTTCTTC.

The V and J genes are TRBV4-2 and TRBJ2-1, with 7 bases identical to TRBD2. Germline loops: CDR1 LGHNA, CDR2 YNFKEQ. This CDR3 comprises 13 residues. Germline trimming cut 4 bases from V and 8 bases from J; bases unmatched to any gene: 5. Here the CDR3 reads CASSRPAGDEQFF. The DNA of the CDR3 is TGTGCCAGCAGCCGTCCTGCGGGGGATGAGCAGTTCTTC.

This clone was counted a single time. The V and J genes are TRBV7-6 and TRBJ2-1; maybe TRBD2 (6 bases). The CDR3 is 12 amino acids. Germline-derived CDR1 and CDR2 are SGHVS and FNYEAQ. The V and J ends lost 5 bases and 5 bases respectively, with 7 bases between them. CDR3 amino acids: CASSRLDNEQFF. The CDR3 DNA is TGTGCCAGCAGCCGACTAGACAATGAGCAGTTCTTC.

The chain has TRBV4-2 and TRBJ2-7; TRBD2 might be the D (5 bases). Germline loops: CDR1 LGHNA, CDR2 YNFKEQ. V was pared by 1 base and J by 2 bases, with 12 bases between. CDR3 length equals 15 residues. This CDR3 is CASSQGESGAYEQYF. The CDR3 nucleotides read TGTGCCAGCAGCCAAGGGGAGAGTGGGGCCTACGAGCAGTACTTC.

The chain couples TRBV19 to TRBJ1-1, with 9 bases that match TRBD1. J lost 8 bases, V lost 5 bases, and 3 bases had no gene match. The germline gives CDR1 LNHDA, CDR2 SQIVND (reference sequence). The CDR3 has 12 amino acids. The CDR3 reads CASSFGTGEAFF. In DNA form, the CDR3 reads TGTGCCAGTAGTTTCGGGACAGGGGAAGCTTTCTTT.

The chain carries TRBV11-1 and TRBJ1-5; D gene ambiguous. The CDR3 sequence is 13 residues long. Germline CDR1 is SGHAT and CDR2 is FQDESV (reference sequence). The ends were cut back, 1 base at V and 6 bases at J, with 7 bases in the middle. CDR3 region: CASSLGALQPQHF. In DNA form, the CDR3 reads TGTGCCAGCAGCTTAGGTGCACTTCAGCCCCAGCATTTT.

V is TRBV7-9 and J is TRBJ2-1, with D maybe TRBD2 (6 bases). Trimming stripped 5 bases from V and 0 bases from J, with 20 bases between. Germline-derived CDR1 and CDR2 are SEHNR and FQNEAQ (reference sequence). The CDR3 covers 18 residues. CDR3 coding DNA: TGTGCCAGCAGCGTGACGACTAGACCTGTCAGCTCCTACAATGAGCAGTTCTTC. This gives the protein CASSVTTRPVSSYNEQFF.

This rearrangement joins TRBV27 to TRBJ1-5; weak D call: TRBD1 (5 bases). Germline V gene data show CDR1 as MNHEY and CDR2 as SMNVEV (reference sequence). Trimming removed 5 bases from V and 5 bases from J, with 13 bases in between. The CDR3 runs 14 residues. CDR3 protein: CASSPGGGDQPQHF. The CDR3 region has the DNA TGTGCCAGCAGTCCCGGGGGGGGAGATCAGCCCCAGCATTTT.

This sequence joins TRBV4-1 and TRBJ2-1, with 14 bases aligning to TRBD2. With V trimmed by 0 bases and J by 7 bases, 5 bases remained unmatched. Germline CDR1 is MGHRA and CDR2 is YSYEKL. The CDR3 runs to 17 residues. The CDR3 spells CASSQDWGTSGRNEQFF. CDR3 nucleotides: TGCGCCAGCAGCCAAGATTGGGGGACTAGCGGGAGAAATGAGCAGTTCTTC.

This sequence joins TRBV4-1 and TRBJ2-2, with 9 bases aligning to TRBD2. CDR1 and CDR2 from the germline V gene are MGHRA and YSYEKL. Trimming at V came to 2 bases and at J to 4 bases, leaving 8 bases not matched to a gene. The CDR3 is 17 amino acids. CDR3 amino acids: CASSQRASGMGTGELFF. The CDR3 nucleotides are TGCGCCAGCAGCCAAAGGGCTAGCGGGATGGGCACCGGGGAGCTGTTTTTT.

This chain uses TRBV7-8 with TRBJ1-3; D gene ambiguous. Germline V gene sequence: CDR1 SGHVS, CDR2 FQNEAQ. The V end was cut by 2 bases, the J end by 4 bases, with 6 bases between. CDR3 size: 13 residues. The CDR3 sequence is CASSLYSGNTIYF. Written as DNA, the CDR3 is TGTGCCAGCAGCTTATATTCCGGAAACACCATATATTTT.

The V call is TRBV25-1, the J call TRBJ1-2; 7 bases are shared with TRBD1. The CDR3 spans 13 residues. J lost 6 bases, V lost 2 bases, and 3 bases had no gene match. The germline V gene has CDR1 MGHDK and CDR2 SYGVNS. CDR3: CASSEDRVDGYTF. CDR3 in DNA: TGTGCCAGCAGTGAAGACAGGGTGGATGGCTACACCTTC.

The chain combines TRBV4-1 with TRBJ1-1, with D unclear. CDR1 is MGHRA, CDR2 YSYEKL, per germline. Trimming took off 1 base at V and 5 bases at J, with 11 bases between the two ends. The CDR3 spans 14 residues. The CDR3 loop reads CASSQVNGGTEAFF. DNA for the CDR3: TGCGCCAGCAGCCAAGTGAACGGCGGGACTGAAGCTTTCTTT.

V and J are TRBV30 and TRBJ1-1; 7 bases align to TRBD1. Germline V CDR1 and CDR2: GTSNPN, SVGIG (reference sequence). Unmatched junction bases numbered 3, after V lost 4 bases and J lost 1 base. This CDR3 has 13 amino acids. The CDR3 spells CAWTGTANTEAFF. The CDR3 nucleotides are TGTGCCTGGACCGGGACAGCGAACACTGAAGCTTTCTTT.

The chain links TRBV29-1 to TRBJ1-5; D is ambiguous. The V gene's germline CDR1 is SQVTM and CDR2 ANQGSEA. V lost 8 bases to trimming and J lost 0 bases, with 14 bases between them. This CDR3 spans 14 amino acids. The CDR3 DNA follows: TGCAGCATTTCCGGTCGGGGTAGCAATCAGCCCCAGCATTTT. Protein product: CSISGRGSNQPQHF.

The CDR3 DNA reads as TGTGCCAGCAGCGGAGGTGGAGGAGCTTTCTTT. Its translation is CASSGGGGAFF. The gene calls are TRBV27 and TRBJ1-1; D unclear. Trimming took off 6 bases at V and 10 bases at J, with 12 bases between the two ends. Germline lookup yields CDR1 MNHEY and CDR2 SMNVEV (reference sequence). This CDR3 contains 11 residues.

This chain connects TRBV27 to TRBJ2-6; 7 positions match TRBD1. The germline V gene encodes CDR1 MNHEY and CDR2 SMNVEV (reference sequence). The CDR3 is 18 amino acids. V dropped 5 bases and J dropped 0; count of bases not matched to a gene: 10. This CDR3 reads CASSPLVTGSSGANVLTF. In DNA form, the CDR3 reads TGTGCCAGCAGTCCGCTTGTGACAGGGAGCTCTGGGGCCAACGTCCTGACTTTC.

The rearrangement uses TRBV4-1 and TRBJ2-1; 14 bases are a match to TRBD2. Trimming cost V 1 base and J 8 bases; bases outside gene matches: 13. Germline V lookup: CDR1 MGHRA, CDR2 YSYEKL. The CDR3 contains 19 residues. DNA for the CDR3: TGCGCCAGCAGCCAAGTAGAATCCGTGGGGACTAGCGGGAGCTATGAGCAGTTCTTC. Translation gives CASSQVESVGTSGSYEQFF.

This clone was detected only once. One end of the junction does not line up with germline, which may come from a read error. The chain couples TRBV7-9 to TRBJ1-3; D uncertain. This CDR3 contains 12 residues. Germline V lookup: CDR1 SEHNR, CDR2 FQNEAQ (reference sequence). The CDR3 nucleotides are TGTGCCAGCAGCCACGGTTCTGCCCACGTTATTTTT. Residues: CASSHGSAHVIF.

The V and J genes are TRBV6-6 and TRBJ2-1, with 7 bases lining up with TRBD2. The V and J ends lost 6 bases and 5 bases, in that order; junction bases with no gene match: 10. The CDR3 loop spans 15 amino acids. Per the germline V gene, CDR1 is MNHNY and CDR2 is SVGAGI (reference sequence). DNA for the CDR3: TGTGCCAGCAGGCTTGAGGCGGGAGCAAACAATGAGCAGTTCTTC. Translating gives CASRLEAGANNEQFF.

The chain links TRBV5-4 to TRBJ2-1; D not certain. The CDR3 spans 10 residues. Germline CDR1 SGHNT, CDR2 YYREEE (reference sequence). Trimming cost V 6 bases and J 7 bases, with 5 bases left between them. CDR3 residues: CASISNEQFF. CDR3 nucleotides: TGTGCCAGCATCAGTAATGAGCAGTTCTTC.

The chain combines TRBV29-1 with TRBJ1-1; TRBD1 aligns across 7 bases. The CDR3 sequence is 13 residues long. V dropped 2 bases and J dropped 4; count of bases not matched to a gene: 4. Germline V gene lookup returns CDR1 SQVTM and CDR2 ANQGSEA. For the CDR3, the DNA is TGCAGCGTTGAAAACAGGGGTGGCACTGAAGCTTTCTTT. Translating gives CSVENRGGTEAFF.

This chain joins TRBV18 and TRBJ1-4; D gene ambiguous. Trimming shortened V by 0 bases and J by 7 bases, and 6 bases separated the two germline ends. The CDR3 spans 13 residues. The germline V gene encodes CDR1 KGHSH and CDR2 LQKENI. The chain's CDR3 is CASSPPLVEKLFF. The DNA of the CDR3 is TGTGCCAGCTCACCACCTTTAGTTGAAAAACTGTTTTTT. Based on the CDR3 plus reference TRBV18 and TRBJ1-4, the full variable domain is NAGVMQNPRHLVRRRGQEARLRCSPMKGHSHVYWYRQLPEEGLKFMVYLQKENIIDESGMPKERFSAEFPKEGPSILRIQQVVRGDSAAYFCASSPPLVEKLFFGSGTQLSVL.

J is TRBJ1-2 and V is TRBV12-5, with 7 bases identical to TRBD1. The V and J ends lost 1 base and 2 bases, in that order; junction bases with no gene match: 7. The CDR3 contains 16 residues. Germline V lookup: CDR1 LGHNT, CDR2 FRNRAP. CDR3 DNA sequence: TGTGCTAGTGGTTTGGACAGGGGCCCTACGAACTATGGCTACACCTTC. Its translation is CASGLDRGPTNYGYTF.

Here the CDR3 DNA reads TGCGCCAGCAGCCAAGGGCCCCGGCTAGCGGAGACCCAGTACTTC. Protein sequence: CASSQGPRLAETQYF. The genes are TRBV4-1 and TRBJ2-5, with D possibly matching TRBD2 (6 bases). This CDR3 region has 15 residues. Per the germline V gene, CDR1 is MGHRA and CDR2 is YSYEKL. The V end was cut by 1 base, the J end by 5 bases, with 14 bases between.

V gene TRBV4-1 combines with J gene TRBJ2-5, with D possibly TRBD1 on 5 matching bases. Trimming pared 0 bases from V and 5 bases from J, leaving 16 bases between. The CDR3 spans 16 residues. The germline gives CDR1 MGHRA, CDR2 YSYEKL. The CDR3 coding sequence is TGCGCCAGCAGCCAAGAGGTCCGAAGGGGCGCGGAGACCCAGTACTTC. Encoded protein: CASSQEVRRGAETQYF.

The chain employs TRBV9 and TRBJ2-2, with 10 bases that match TRBD1. Germline V lookup: CDR1 SGDLS, CDR2 YYNGEE. This CDR3 spans 18 amino acids. Trimming took 4 bases from V and 1 from J; bases not matched to a gene: 10. As DNA, the CDR3 is TGTGCCAGCAGCCGGGACAGGGGACGGGGGCAGAACACCGGGGAGCTGTTTTTT. It is translated as CASSRDRGRGQNTGELFF. Supplemented by reference TRBV9 and TRBJ2-2, the full variable domain reads DSGVTQTPKHLITATGQRVTLRCSPRSGDLSVYWYQQSLDQGLQFLIQYYNGEERAKGNILERFSAQQFPDLHSELNLSSLELGDSALYFCASSRDRGRGQNTGELFFGEGSRLTVL.